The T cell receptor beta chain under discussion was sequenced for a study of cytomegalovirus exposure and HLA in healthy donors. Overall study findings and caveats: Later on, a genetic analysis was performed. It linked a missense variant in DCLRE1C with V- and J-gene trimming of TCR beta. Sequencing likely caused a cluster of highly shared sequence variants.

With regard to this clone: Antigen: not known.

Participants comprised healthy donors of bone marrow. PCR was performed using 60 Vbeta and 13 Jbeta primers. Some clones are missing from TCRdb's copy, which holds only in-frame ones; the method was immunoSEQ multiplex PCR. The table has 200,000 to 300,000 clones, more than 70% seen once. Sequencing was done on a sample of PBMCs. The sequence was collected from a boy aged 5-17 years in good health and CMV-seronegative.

CDR3 DNA: TGTGCCAGCAGCCCGGCAAGGGACTGGGTTGAGGCTTTCTTT. Translation gives CASSPARDWVEAFF. The chain has TRBV11-2 and TRBJ1-1; a weak D match, TRBD1 (5 bases). Trimming shortened V by 5 bases and J by 11 bases, and 21 bases separated the two germline ends. CDR3 length equals 14 residues. Germline CDR1 SGHAT, CDR2 FQNNGV.